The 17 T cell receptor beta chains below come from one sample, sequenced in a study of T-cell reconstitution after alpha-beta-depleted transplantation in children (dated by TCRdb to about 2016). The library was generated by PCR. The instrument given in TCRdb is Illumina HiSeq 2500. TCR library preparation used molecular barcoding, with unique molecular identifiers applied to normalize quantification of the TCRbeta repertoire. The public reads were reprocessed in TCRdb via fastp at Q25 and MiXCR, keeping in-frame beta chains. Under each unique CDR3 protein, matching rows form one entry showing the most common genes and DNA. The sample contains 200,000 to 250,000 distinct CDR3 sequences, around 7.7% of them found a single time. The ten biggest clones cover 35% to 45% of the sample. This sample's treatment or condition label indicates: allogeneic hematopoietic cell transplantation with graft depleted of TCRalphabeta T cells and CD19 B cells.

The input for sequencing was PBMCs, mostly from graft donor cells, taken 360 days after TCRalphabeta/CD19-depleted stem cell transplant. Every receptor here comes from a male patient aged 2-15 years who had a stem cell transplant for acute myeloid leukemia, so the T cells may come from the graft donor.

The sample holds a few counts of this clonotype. The DNA of the CDR3 is TGCAGCGTTGAAGAACCCGGGAGGAACACCCACGAGCAGTACTTC. It is translated as CSVEEPGRNTHEQYF. V and J are TRBV29-1 and TRBJ2-7; 7 positions match TRBD2. CDR1 is SQVTM and CDR2 is ANQGSEA in the germline V gene. The CDR3 length is 15 residues. The trim removed 0 bases at V and 5 bases at J, leaving 10 bases unmatched.

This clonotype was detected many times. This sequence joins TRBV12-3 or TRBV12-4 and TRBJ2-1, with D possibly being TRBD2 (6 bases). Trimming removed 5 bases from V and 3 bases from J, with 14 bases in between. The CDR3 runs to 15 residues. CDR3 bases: TGTGCCAGCAGTGATACACTAGCCCTCTACAATGAGCAGTTCTTC. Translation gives CASSDTLALYNEQFF.

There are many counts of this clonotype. The CDR3 bases are TGTGCCAGCAGACTTGCCGAGGGGACCGGGGAGCTGTTTTTT. Amino acids: CASRLAEGTGELFF. The chain joins TRBV3-1 to TRBJ2-2; D tentatively reads TRBD1 or TRBD2 (5 bases each). CDR1 LGHDT and CDR2 YNNKEL come from the germline V gene (reference sequence). CDR3 length equals 14 residues. Deletions cut 6 bases from V and 5 bases from J, with 13 bases between.

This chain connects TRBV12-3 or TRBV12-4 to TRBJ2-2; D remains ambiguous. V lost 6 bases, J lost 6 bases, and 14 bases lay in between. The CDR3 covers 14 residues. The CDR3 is CASSPRNVAGELFF. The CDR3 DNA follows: TGTGCCAGCAGCCCGAGGAATGTTGCCGGGGAGCTGTTTTTT.

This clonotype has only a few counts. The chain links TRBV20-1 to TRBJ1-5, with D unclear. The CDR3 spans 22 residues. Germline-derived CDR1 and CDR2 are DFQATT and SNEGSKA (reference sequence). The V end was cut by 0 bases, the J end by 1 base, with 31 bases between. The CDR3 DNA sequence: TGCAGTGCTAGAGAGGGTCGAGTGTACTATACATTGTGGGGATACAGCAATCAGCCCCAGCATTTT. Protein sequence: CSAREGRVYYTLWGYSNQPQHF.

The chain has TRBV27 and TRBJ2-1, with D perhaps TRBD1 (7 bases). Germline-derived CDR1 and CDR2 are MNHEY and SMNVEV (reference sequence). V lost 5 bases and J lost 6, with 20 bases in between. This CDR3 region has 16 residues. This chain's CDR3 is CASSPSGLEGANEQFF. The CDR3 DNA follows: TGTGCCAGCAGTCCCTCGGGACTTGAGGGGGCCAATGAGCAGTTCTTC.

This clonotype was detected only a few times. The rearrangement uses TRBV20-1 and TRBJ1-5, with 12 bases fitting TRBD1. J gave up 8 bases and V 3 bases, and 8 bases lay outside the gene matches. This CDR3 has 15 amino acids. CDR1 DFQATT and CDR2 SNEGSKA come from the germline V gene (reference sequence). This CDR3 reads CSASLGTGGGEPQHF. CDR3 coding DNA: TGCAGTGCTAGCCTAGGGACAGGGGGCGGAGAGCCCCAGCATTTT.

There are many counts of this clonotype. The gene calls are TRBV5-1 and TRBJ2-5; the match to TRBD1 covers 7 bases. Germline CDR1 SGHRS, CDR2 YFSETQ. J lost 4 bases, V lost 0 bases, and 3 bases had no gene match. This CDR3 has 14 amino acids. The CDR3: CASSLGQGPETQYF. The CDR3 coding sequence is TGCGCCAGCAGCTTGGGACAGGGACCAGAGACCCAGTACTTC.

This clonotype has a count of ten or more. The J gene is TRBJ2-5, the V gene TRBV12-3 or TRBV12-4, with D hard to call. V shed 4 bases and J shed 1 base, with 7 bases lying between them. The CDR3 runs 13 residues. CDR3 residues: CASSSQSQETQYF. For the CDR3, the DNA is TGTGCCAGCAGTTCCCAGAGCCAAGAGACCCAGTACTTC.

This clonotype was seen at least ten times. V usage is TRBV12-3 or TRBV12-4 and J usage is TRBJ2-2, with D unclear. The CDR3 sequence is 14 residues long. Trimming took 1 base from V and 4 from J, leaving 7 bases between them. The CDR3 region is CASSLGRGTGELFF. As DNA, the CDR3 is TGTGCCAGCAGTTTAGGGAGAGGCACCGGGGAGCTGTTTTTT.

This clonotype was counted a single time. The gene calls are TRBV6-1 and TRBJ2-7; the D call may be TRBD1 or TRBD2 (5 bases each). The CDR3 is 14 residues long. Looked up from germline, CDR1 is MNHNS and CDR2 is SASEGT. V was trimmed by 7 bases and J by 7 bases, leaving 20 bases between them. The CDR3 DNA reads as TGTGCCAGCAACCCTGCCGGGGCCCCCCGGGAGCAGTACTTC. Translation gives CASNPAGAPREQYF.

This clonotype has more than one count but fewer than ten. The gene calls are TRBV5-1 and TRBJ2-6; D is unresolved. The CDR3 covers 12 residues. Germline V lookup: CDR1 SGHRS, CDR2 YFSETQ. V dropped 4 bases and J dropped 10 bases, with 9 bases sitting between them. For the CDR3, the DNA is TGCGCCAGCAGCCCGGAAGAGAACGTCCTGACTTTC. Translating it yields CASSPEENVLTF.

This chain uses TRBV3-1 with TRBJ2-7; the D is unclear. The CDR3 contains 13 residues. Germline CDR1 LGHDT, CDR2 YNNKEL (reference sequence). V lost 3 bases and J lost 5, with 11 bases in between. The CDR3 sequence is CASSHGVLHEQYV. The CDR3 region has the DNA TGTGCCAGCAGCCATGGCGTCTTGCACGAGCAGTACGTC.

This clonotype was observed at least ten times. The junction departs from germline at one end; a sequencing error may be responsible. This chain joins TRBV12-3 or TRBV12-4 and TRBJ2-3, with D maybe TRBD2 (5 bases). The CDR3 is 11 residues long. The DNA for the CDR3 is TGTGCCAGCAGCTTAGGGAGTACGCAGTATTTT. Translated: CASSLGSTQYF.

The CDR3 DNA follows: TGCAGCGTTTCTGGGGCCCGGGAGAGGCTACGTGAGCAGTACTTC. This sequence encodes CSVSGARERLREQYF. This chain uses TRBV29-1 with TRBJ2-7; tentative D call: TRBD2 (6 bases). The ends were cut back, 5 bases at V and 7 bases at J, with 24 bases in the middle. The CDR3 length is 15 residues. Germline values: CDR1 SQVTM, CDR2 ANQGSEA.

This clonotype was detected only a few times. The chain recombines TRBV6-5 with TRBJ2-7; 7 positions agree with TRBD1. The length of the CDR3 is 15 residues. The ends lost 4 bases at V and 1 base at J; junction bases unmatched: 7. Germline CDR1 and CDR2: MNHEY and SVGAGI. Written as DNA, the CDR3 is TGTGCCAGCAGTTCCCTCCGGGGACAGTCCTACGAGCAGTACGTC. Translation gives CASSSLRGQSYEQYV.

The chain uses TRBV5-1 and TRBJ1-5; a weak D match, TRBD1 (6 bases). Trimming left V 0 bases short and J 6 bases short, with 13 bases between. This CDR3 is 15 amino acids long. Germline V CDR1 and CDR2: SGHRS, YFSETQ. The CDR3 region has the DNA TGCGCCAGCAGCTTGGCCCCAGGGGAAGTTCAGCCCCAGCATTTT. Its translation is CASSLAPGEVQPQHF.